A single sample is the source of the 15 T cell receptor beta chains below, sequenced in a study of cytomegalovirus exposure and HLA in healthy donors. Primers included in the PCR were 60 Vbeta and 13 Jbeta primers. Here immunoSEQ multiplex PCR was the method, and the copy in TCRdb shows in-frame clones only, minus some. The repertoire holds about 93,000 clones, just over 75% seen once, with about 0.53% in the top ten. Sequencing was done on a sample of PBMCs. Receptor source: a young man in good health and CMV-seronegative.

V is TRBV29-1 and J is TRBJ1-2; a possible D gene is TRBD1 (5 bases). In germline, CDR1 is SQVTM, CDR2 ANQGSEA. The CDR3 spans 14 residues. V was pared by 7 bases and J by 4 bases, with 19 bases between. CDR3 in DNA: TGCAGCGCTGGGGAAGAGACGGGACTCTATGGCTACACCTTC. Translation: CSAGEETGLYGYTF.

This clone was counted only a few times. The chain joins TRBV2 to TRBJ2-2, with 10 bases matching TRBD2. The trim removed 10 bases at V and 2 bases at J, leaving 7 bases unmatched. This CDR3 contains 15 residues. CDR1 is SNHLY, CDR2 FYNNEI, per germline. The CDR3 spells CATKRTSGNTGELFF. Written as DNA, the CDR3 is TGTGCCACCAAGCGGACTAGCGGCAACACCGGGGAGCTGTTTTTT.

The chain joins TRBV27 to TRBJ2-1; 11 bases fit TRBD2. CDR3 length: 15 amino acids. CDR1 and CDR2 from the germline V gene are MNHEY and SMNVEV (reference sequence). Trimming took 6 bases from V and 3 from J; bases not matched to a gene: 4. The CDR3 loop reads CASRAGTSGYNEQFF. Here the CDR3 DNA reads TGTGCCAGCAGAGCCGGGACTAGCGGCTACAATGAGCAGTTCTTC.

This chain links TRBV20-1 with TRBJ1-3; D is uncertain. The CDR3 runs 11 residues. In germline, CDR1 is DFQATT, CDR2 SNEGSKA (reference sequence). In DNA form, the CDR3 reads TGCCAGGTGGTTAGGGGAAACACCATATATTTT. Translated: CQVVRGNTIYF.

The CDR3 reads CSVDGGASTDTQYF. DNA for the CDR3: TGCAGCGTGGACGGGGGAGCTAGCACAGATACGCAGTATTTT. V and J are TRBV29-1 and TRBJ2-3; D is possibly TRBD2 (6 bases). There are 14 residues in the CDR3. V dropped 6 bases and J dropped 0 bases, with 13 bases sitting between them. Germline V CDR1 and CDR2: SQVTM, ANQGSEA.

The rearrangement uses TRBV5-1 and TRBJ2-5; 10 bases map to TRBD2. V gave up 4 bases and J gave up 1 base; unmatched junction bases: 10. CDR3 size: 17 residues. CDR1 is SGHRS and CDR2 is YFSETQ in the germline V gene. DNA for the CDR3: TGCGCCAGCAGCCTCTCCCGACTAGCGGGCCCCCAAGAGACCCAGTACTTC. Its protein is CASSLSRLAGPQETQYF.

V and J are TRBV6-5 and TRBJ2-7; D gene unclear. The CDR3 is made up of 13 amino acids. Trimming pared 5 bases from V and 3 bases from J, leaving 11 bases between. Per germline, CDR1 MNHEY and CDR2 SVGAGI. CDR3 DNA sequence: TGTGCCAGCAGTGAAGGCCTTAGCTACGAGCAGTACGTC. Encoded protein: CASSEGLSYEQYV.

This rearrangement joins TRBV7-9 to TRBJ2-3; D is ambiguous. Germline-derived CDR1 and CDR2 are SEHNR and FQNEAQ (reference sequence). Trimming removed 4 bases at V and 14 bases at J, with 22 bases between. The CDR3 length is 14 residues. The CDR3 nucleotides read TGTGCCAGCAGCTCGCCGGCCCTACCGACCCCGGGGTATTTT. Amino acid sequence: CASSSPALPTPGYF.

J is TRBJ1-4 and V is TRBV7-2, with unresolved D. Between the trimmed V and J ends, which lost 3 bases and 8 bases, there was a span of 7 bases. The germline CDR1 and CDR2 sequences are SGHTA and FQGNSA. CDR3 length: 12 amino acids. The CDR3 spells CASSFGGEKLFF. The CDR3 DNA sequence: TGTGCCAGCAGCTTTGGAGGCGAAAAACTGTTTTTT. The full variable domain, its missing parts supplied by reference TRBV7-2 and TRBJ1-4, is GAGVSQSPSNKVTEKGKDVELRCDPISGHTALYWYRQSLGQGLEFLIYFQGNSAPDKSGLPSDRFSAERTGGSVSTLTIQRTQQEDSAVYLCASSFGGEKLFFGSGTQLSVL.

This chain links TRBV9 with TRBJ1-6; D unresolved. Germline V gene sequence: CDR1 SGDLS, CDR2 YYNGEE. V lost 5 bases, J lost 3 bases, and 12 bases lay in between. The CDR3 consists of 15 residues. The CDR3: CASRRGNSYNSPLHF. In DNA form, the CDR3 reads TGTGCCAGCAGGCGGGGTAACAGCTATAATTCACCCCTCCACTTT.

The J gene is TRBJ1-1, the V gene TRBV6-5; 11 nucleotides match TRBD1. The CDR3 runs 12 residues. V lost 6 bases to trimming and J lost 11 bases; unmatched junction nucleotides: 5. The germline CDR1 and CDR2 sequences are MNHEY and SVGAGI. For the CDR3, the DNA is TGTGCCAGCAGATTCGGACAGGGGGCGGCTTTCTTT. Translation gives CASRFGQGAAFF.

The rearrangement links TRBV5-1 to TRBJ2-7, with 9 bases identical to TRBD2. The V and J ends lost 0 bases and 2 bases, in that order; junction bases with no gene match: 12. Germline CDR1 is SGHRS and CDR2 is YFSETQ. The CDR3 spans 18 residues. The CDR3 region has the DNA TGCGCCAGCAGCTTGGCGGCTAGCGGGGACCTACTCCCCTACGAGCAGTACTTC. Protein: CASSLAASGDLLPYEQYF.

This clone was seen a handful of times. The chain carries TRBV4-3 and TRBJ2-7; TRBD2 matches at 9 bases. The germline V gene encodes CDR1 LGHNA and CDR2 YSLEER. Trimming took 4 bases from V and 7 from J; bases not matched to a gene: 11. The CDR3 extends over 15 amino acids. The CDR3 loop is CASSLSFASGVEQYF. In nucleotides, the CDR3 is TGCGCCAGCAGCCTTTCTTTTGCTAGCGGGGTTGAGCAGTACTTC.

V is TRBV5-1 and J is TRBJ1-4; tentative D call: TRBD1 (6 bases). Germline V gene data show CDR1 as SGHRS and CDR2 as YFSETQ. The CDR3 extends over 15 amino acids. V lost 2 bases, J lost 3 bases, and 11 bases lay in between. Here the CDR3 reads CASSFIQGPNEKLFF. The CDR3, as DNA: TGCGCCAGCAGCTTTATTCAGGGGCCTAATGAAAAACTGTTTTTT.

CDR3 nucleotides: TGTGCCAGCGGGAGCGGGGGCGGGGAGCTGTTTTTT. It specifies CASGSGGGELFF. The chain recombines TRBV5-6 with TRBJ2-2; 8 bases fit TRBD2. Germline V gene data show CDR1 as SGHDT and CDR2 as YYEEEE. Trimming took 7 bases from V and 7 from J; bases not matched to a gene: 3. This CDR3 is 12 amino acids long.